This record looks at one T cell receptor (beta chain) sequence and its context. Profiled with immunoSEQ multiplex PCR; TCRdb holds only in-frame clones, not every one. The sample yields around 76,000 clones, nearly 98% seen once. CDR1 and CDR2 (germline): MNHEY, SMNVEV (reference sequence). CDR3 length equals 15 residues. This entry belongs to a study of technical replicates of blood from a handful of donors. This chain uses TRBV27 with TRBJ2-7; D possibly corresponds to TRBD2 (6 bases). The origin of this receptor is a human donor in good health. The sequencing input was T cells isolated from PBMCs. CDR3 amino acids: CVTLGGRFDSYEQYF. The CDR3 nucleotides read TGTGTCACGCTGGGGGGACGGTTTGACTCCTACGAGCAGTACTTC.